Below, 9 T cell receptor beta chains from the same sample are listed, as sequenced in a study of cytotoxic CD8 clonotypes in ibrutinib-treated CLL. Here immunoSEQ multiplex PCR was the method, and the copy in TCRdb shows in-frame clones only, minus some. Of about 140,000 clones listed, about 84% are singletons. The sample consisted of PBMCs, taken after 36 months of ibrutinib treatment. The receptors originated from a human donor with chronic lymphocytic leukemia.

This chain connects TRBV30 to TRBJ2-7, with TRBD1 matching 7 bases. The V segment lost 1 base and the J segment 3 bases; nucleotides outside the gene matches: 9. The CDR3 covers 15 residues. The germline V gene has CDR1 GTSNPN and CDR2 SVGIG (reference sequence). The CDR3 sequence: CAWSGLYAGGYEQYF. The CDR3, as DNA: TGTGCCTGGAGTGGACTTTACGCAGGGGGCTACGAGCAGTACTTC.

This clone was detected only a few times. CDR3 nucleotide sequence: TGTGCCAGCAGTCAGGGGTGGAACACTGAAGCTTTCTTT. This codes for CASSQGWNTEAFF. This chain connects TRBV6-5 to TRBJ1-1; D is possibly TRBD1 (6 bases). V lost 5 bases and J lost 1, with 8 bases in between. Germline V gives CDR1 MNHEY, CDR2 SVGAGI. The CDR3 totals 13 residues.

The chain's CDR3 is CASSLRGTADTQYF. The CDR3 nucleotides read TGTGCCAGCAGTTTGCGGGGGACCGCAGATACGCAGTATTTT. The chain is built from TRBV27 and TRBJ2-3, with 7 bases aligning to TRBD2. Trimming at V came to 3 bases and at J to 4 bases, leaving 4 bases not matched to a gene. CDR3 length: 14 amino acids. The germline gives CDR1 MNHEY, CDR2 SMNVEV (reference sequence).

This clone was detected only a few times. The gene calls are TRBV11-3 and TRBJ2-2; no definite D call. The CDR3 spans 14 residues. Germline loops: CDR1 SGHNT, CDR2 YENEEA. V lost 4 bases, J lost 3 bases, and 9 bases lay in between. This CDR3 is CASSSRKDTGELFF. Here the CDR3 DNA reads TGTGCCAGCAGCTCTCGGAAGGACACCGGGGAGCTGTTTTTT.

This clone has just a few counts. The rearrangement links TRBV27 to TRBJ1-2; 7 bases fit TRBD1. The CDR3 has 13 amino acids. Germline V gives CDR1 MNHEY, CDR2 SMNVEV (reference sequence). J lost 2 bases, V lost 6 bases, and 3 bases had no gene match. The CDR3 region has the DNA TGTGCCAGCAGCAGACAGGGAAACTATGGCTACACCTTC. It specifies CASSRQGNYGYTF.

The CDR3 region has the DNA TGTGCCAGCAGCTTAGAAGCGGGCGAGACAGGCTATTCACCCCTCCACTTT. Amino acids: CASSLEAGETGYSPLHF. This chain uses TRBV7-6 with TRBJ1-6; a weak D match, TRBD1 (6 bases). The V and J ends lost 1 base and 8 bases respectively, with 18 bases between them. The CDR3 runs 17 residues. The germline V gene encodes CDR1 SGHVS and CDR2 FNYEAQ.

This clone was found a few times. J is TRBJ1-1 and V is TRBV19, with a weak D call TRBD1 (5 bases). In germline, CDR1 is LNHDA, CDR2 SQIVND (reference sequence). Trimming pared 2 bases from V and 6 bases from J, leaving 13 bases between. The CDR3 consists of 14 residues. This chain's CDR3 is CASSIRGELPEAFF. The CDR3 DNA reads TGTGCCAGTAGTATACGGGGGGAGCTCCCTGAAGCTTTCTTT.

This clone was observed a handful of times. The rearrangement joins TRBV4-2 to TRBJ2-7; D ambiguous. The germline CDR1 and CDR2 sequences are LGHNA and YNFKEQ. The ends were cut back, 2 bases at V and 5 bases at J, with 10 bases in the middle. The CDR3 sequence is 13 residues long. The CDR3 DNA is TGTGCCAGCAGCCAAACCCCTTCGGACGAGCAGTACTTC. This encodes CASSQTPSDEQYF.

J is TRBJ2-7 and V is TRBV19; 12 bases agree with TRBD2. Germline loops: CDR1 LNHDA, CDR2 SQIVND (reference sequence). The CDR3 is made up of 16 amino acids. J was trimmed by 5 bases and V by 1 base; bases with no gene match: 6. CDR3 sequence (DNA): TGTGCCAGTAGTATAGGTCTCCTAGCGGGAGGGGACGAGCAGTACTTC. Translation: CASSIGLLAGGDEQYF.